What follows are 13 T cell receptor beta chains derived from one specimen sequenced in a study of T cell responses to AZD1222 COVID-19 vaccine. Data came from immunoSEQ multiplex PCR; TCRdb stores just in-frame clones and leaves some out. This sample carries approximately 110,000 clones, 92% of them seen once, and the ten largest clones take approximately 8%. Specimen: peripheral blood, collected 28 days after the second AZD1222 dose. Every receptor here comes from an adult who received the AZD1222 COVID-19 vaccine.

The genes are TRBV7-2 and TRBJ1-2; D possibly corresponds to TRBD1 (5 bases). The CDR3 is 15 amino acids. CDR1 and CDR2 from the germline V gene are SGHTA and FQGNSA. V was cut by 5 bases and J by 0 bases, with 13 bases left in between. CDR3 DNA: TGTGCCAGCAGCGGAGGAAAGGGGACTAACTATGGCTACACCTTC. As protein: CASSGGKGTNYGYTF.

This chain joins TRBV27 and TRBJ1-1; D not certain. This CDR3 comprises 15 residues. The germline V gene has CDR1 MNHEY and CDR2 SMNVEV (reference sequence). V was cut by 3 bases and J by 7 bases, with 18 bases left in between. CDR3: CASSFRPGGFVEAFF. Here the CDR3 DNA reads TGTGCCAGCAGTTTTCGACCGGGAGGTTTTGTTGAAGCTTTCTTT.

This clone turned up a few times. Its ends do not fully match the called genes, so a read error is possible. The rearrangement joins TRBV19 to TRBJ1-2, with D perhaps matching TRBD1 (6 bases). CDR1 is LNHDA and CDR2 is SQIVND in the germline V gene (reference sequence). The CDR3 runs 12 residues. This chain's CDR3 is CATQGRTYAYTF. CDR3 nucleotides: TGTGCCACCCAGGGGAGAACTTATGCCTACACCTTC.

The genes are TRBV7-9 and TRBJ2-4; D remains ambiguous. CDR3 length equals 15 residues. V lost 4 bases and J 0 bases, leaving 10 bases between the germline ends. Germline loops: CDR1 SEHNR, CDR2 FQNEAQ (reference sequence). As DNA, the CDR3 is TGTGCCAGCAGCTCAGCCTGGGCAGCCAAAAACATTCAGTACTTC. Its translation: CASSSAWAAKNIQYF.

The chain employs TRBV10-3 and TRBJ2-6, with 7 bases identical to TRBD1. V gave up 8 bases and J gave up 4 bases; unmatched junction bases: 8. The CDR3 totals 15 residues. Germline CDR1 ENHRY, CDR2 SYGVKD. The CDR3 sequence: CAIREGGEGANVLTF. CDR3 bases: TGTGCCATCCGGGAAGGGGGCGAAGGGGCCAACGTCCTGACTTTC.

The CDR3 DNA sequence: TGTGCCAGCAGTTTAAGACAGGGATGGAGCTCCTATAATTCACCCCTCCACTTT. As protein: CASSLRQGWSSYNSPLHF. The chain couples TRBV28 to TRBJ1-6; 7 positions agree with TRBD1. Unmatched junction bases numbered 7, after V lost 2 bases and J lost 0 bases. Germline lookup yields CDR1 MDHEN and CDR2 SYDVKM. The CDR3 consists of 18 residues.

The chain has TRBV3-1 (or the pseudogene TRBV3-2) and TRBJ1-3, with D possibly TRBD1 on 6 matching bases. Per the germline V gene, CDR1 is LGHDT and CDR2 is YNNKEL (reference sequence). The CDR3 consists of 16 residues. V lost 5 bases and J lost 0, with 14 bases in between. CDR3 in DNA: TGTGCCAGCAGCGGTCCGGGACACAACTCTGGAAACACCATATATTTT. Translated: CASSGPGHNSGNTIYF.

The CDR3 DNA sequence: TGTGCCAGCAGCCCCCGCCTTGTCGGCAATGAGCAGTTCTTC. This gives the protein CASSPRLVGNEQFF. This chain links TRBV11-2 with TRBJ2-1; no firm D call. V was cut by 5 bases and J by 6 bases, with 14 bases left in between. The CDR3 sequence is 14 residues long. The germline V gene encodes CDR1 SGHAT and CDR2 FQNNGV. Based on the CDR3 plus reference TRBV11-2 and TRBJ2-1, the full variable domain is EAGVAQSPRYKIIEKRQSVAFWCNPISGHATLYWYQQILGQGPKLLIQFQNNGVVDDSQLPKDRFSAERLKGVDSTLKIQPAKLEDSAVYLCASSPRLVGNEQFFGPGTRLTVL.

The chain uses TRBV2 and TRBJ2-7; 9 bases are shared with TRBD1. The length of the CDR3 is 15 residues. The ends lost 5 bases at V and 3 bases at J; junction bases unmatched: 8. Germline V gene sequence: CDR1 SNHLY, CDR2 FYNNEI. The CDR3 coding sequence is TGTGCCAGCAGTCACGACCGGGACAGGGTCTACGAGCAGTACTTC. Translating it yields CASSHDRDRVYEQYF.

This clone was counted once. The CDR3 here is CASSPPSAPQYF. The CDR3, as DNA: TGTGCCAGCAGCCCACCCAGTGCCCCTCAGTATTTT. The chain joins TRBV11-2 to TRBJ2-3; D gene unclear. The CDR3 length is 12 residues. Trimming left V 5 bases short and J 12 bases short, with 15 bases between. Germline-derived CDR1 and CDR2 are SGHAT and FQNNGV. Together with reference TRBV11-2 and TRBJ2-3, the CDR3 gives the full variable domain: EAGVAQSPRYKIIEKRQSVAFWCNPISGHATLYWYQQILGQGPKLLIQFQNNGVVDDSQLPKDRFSAERLKGVDSTLKIQPAKLEDSAVYLCASSPPSAPQYFGPGTRLTVL.

The V gene is TRBV28, the J gene TRBJ1-1; D remains unclear. With 5 bases removed from V and 2 bases from J, the gap between germline ends came to 18 bases. Looked up from germline, CDR1 is MDHEN and CDR2 is SYDVKM. This CDR3 is built from 16 residues. CDR3 sequence (DNA): TGTGCCAGCAGTCCGCCTGAGTACGGAAGAAACACTGAAGCTTTCTTT. It specifies CASSPPEYGRNTEAFF.

This chain connects TRBV5-1 to TRBJ2-7, with TRBD1 matching over 8 bases. The ends lost 1 base at V and 5 bases at J; junction bases unmatched: 11. The CDR3 sequence is 16 residues long. CDR1 and CDR2 (germline): SGHRS, YFSETQ. The CDR3 DNA reads as TGCGCCAGCAGCTTGACGCAGGGGGCAATCCGGAACGAGCAGTACTTC. It is translated as CASSLTQGAIRNEQYF.

This chain links TRBV5-5 with TRBJ1-1; D uncertain. The CDR3 has 13 amino acids. Germline-derived CDR1 and CDR2 are SGHKS and YYEKEE (reference sequence). V was trimmed by 2 bases and J by 7 bases, leaving 12 bases between them. CDR3: CASSFVPNIEAFF. CDR3 nucleotide sequence: TGTGCCAGCAGCTTTGTGCCGAATATTGAAGCTTTCTTT.